The sequence of this TCR beta chain was determined in a study of control samples from healthy donors and cancer patients. The germline V gene encodes CDR1 MGHRA and CDR2 YSYEKL. CDR3 length: 12 residues. The V end was cut by 5 bases, the J end by 8 bases, with 12 bases between. The table came from immunoSEQ multiplex PCR; TCRdb's copy has only in-frame clones and leaves some out. The sample lists some 120,000 clones, approximately 90% occurring once. The receptor's source is a woman between 65 and 79 years old in good health. Sequencing was performed on blood. The chain recombines TRBV4-1 with TRBJ1-2; no firm D call. CDR3 protein: CASSAVGWGYTF. The CDR3 coding sequence is TGCGCCAGCAGCGCGGTGGGCTGGGGCTACACCTTC.